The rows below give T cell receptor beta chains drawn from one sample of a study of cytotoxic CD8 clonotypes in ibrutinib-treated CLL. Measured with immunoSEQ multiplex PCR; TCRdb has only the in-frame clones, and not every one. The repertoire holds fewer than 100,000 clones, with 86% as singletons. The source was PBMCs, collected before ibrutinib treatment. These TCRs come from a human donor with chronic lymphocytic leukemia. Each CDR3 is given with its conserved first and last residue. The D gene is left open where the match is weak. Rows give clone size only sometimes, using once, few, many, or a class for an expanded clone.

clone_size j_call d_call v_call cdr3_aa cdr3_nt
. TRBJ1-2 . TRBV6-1 CASIGGFNYGYTF TGTGCCAGCATTGGGGGGTTTAACTATGGCTACACCTTC
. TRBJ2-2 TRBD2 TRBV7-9 CASSSIKSGLARITGELFF TGTGCCAGCAGCTCTATAAAGTCGGGACTAGCGAGAATCACCGGGGAGCTGTTTTTT
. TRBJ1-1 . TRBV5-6 CASSLNYGLNTEAFF TGTGCCAGCAGCTTGAATTACGGATTGAACACTGAAGCTTTCTTT
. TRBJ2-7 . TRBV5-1 CASSLTGQGVYEQYF TGCGCCAGCAGCTTGACAGGGCAGGGTGTCTACGAGCAGTACTTC
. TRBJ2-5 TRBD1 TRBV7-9 CASSVTGGRETQYF TGTGCCAGCAGCGTAACAGGGGGCAGAGAGACCCAGTACTTC
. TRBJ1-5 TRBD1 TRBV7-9 CASSSTGLKEPQHF TGTGCCAGCAGCTCGACAGGGTTAAAGGAGCCCCAGCATTTT
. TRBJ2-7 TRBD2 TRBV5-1 CASSEISPLAGGFLLYF TGCGCCAGCAGCGAAATATCCCCCCTAGCGGGAGGATTTCTTCTGTACTTC
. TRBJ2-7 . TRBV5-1 CASSLDIRSGSYEQYF TGCGCCAGCAGCTTGGACATCCGTAGCGGCTCCTACGAGCAGTACTTC
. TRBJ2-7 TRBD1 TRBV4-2 CASSHPDGQGRFGEQYF TGTGCCAGCAGCCACCCTGATGGACAGGGGAGGTTTGGCGAGCAGTACTTC
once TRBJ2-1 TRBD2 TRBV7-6 CASSLVLADEQFF TGTGCCAGCAGCTTAGTCCTAGCGGATGAGCAGTTCTTC
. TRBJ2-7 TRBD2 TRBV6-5 CASGLAGSYEQYF TGTGCCAGCGGGCTAGCGGGGTCCTACGAGCAGTACTTC
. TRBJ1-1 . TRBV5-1 CASSLGDSFF TGCGCCAGCAGCTTGGGGGACTCTTTCTTT
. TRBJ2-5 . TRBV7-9 CASSSTGTGTQYF TGTGCCAGCAGCTCCACCGGGACCGGGACCCAGTACTTC
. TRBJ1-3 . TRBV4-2 CASSQELTGGNTIYF TGTGCCAGCAGCCAGGAACTAACTGGCGGAAACACCATATATTTT
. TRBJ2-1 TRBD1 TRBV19 CASSQKQGGFGEQFF TGTGCCAGTAGCCAAAAACAGGGGGGTTTTGGTGAGCAGTTCTTC
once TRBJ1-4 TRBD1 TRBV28 CASYGPGQGKSNEKLFF TGTGCCAGCTATGGACCGGGACAGGGGAAGTCTAATGAAAAACTGTTTTTT
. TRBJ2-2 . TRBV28 CASLVSNTGELFF TGTGCCAGCCTAGTTTCAAACACCGGGGAGCTGTTTTTT
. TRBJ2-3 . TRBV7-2 CASSSDSRGTDTQYF TGTGCCAGCAGCTCAGACAGCCGGGGCACAGATACGCAGTATTTT
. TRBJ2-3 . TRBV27 CASSRRAVGRDRGTDTQYF TGTGCCAGCAGTAGACGGGCTGTCGGGCGGGATAGGGGCACAGATACGCAGTATTTT
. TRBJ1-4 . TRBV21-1 CASSRRGLVTNEKLFF TGTGCCAGCAGCCGCCGGGGGTTAGTAACTAATGAAAAACTGTTTTTT
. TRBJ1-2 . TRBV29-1 CSVAGVRGRIGGYTF TGCAGCGTTGCAGGAGTCAGGGGAAGGATTGGCGGCTACACCTTC
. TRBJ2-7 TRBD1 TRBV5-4 CASSSRDRGGEQYF TGTGCCAGCAGCTCTCGGGACAGGGGTGGCGAGCAGTACTTC
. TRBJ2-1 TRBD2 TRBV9 CASSVGAGGLNNEQFF TGTGCCAGCAGCGTAGGGGCGGGAGGCTTAAACAATGAGCAGTTCTTC
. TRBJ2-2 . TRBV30 CAWSQGTGELFF TGTGCCTGGAGTCAGGGGACCGGGGAGCTGTTTTTT
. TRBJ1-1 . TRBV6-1 CASSDWSGGSTEAFF TGTGCCAGCAGTGACTGGAGTGGTGGTAGCACTGAAGCTTTCTTT
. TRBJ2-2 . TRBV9 CASSVTHHRPTGELFF TGTGCCAGCAGCGTAACTCACCACCGGCCCACCGGGGAGCTGTTTTTT
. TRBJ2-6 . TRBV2 CASNGHLSGANVLTF TGTGCCAGCAATGGACATCTCTCTGGGGCCAACGTCCTGACTTTC
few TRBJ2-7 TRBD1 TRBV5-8 CASSKGQLSYEQYF TGTGCCAGCAGCAAGGGACAGCTCTCCTACGAGCAGTACTTC
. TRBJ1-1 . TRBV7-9 CASSPKSVGGTEAFF TGTGCCAGCAGCCCAAAGTCGGTCGGTGGCACTGAAGCTTTCTTT
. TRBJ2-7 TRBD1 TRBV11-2 CASSTRQGRDEQYF TGTGCCAGCAGCACCAGACAGGGTCGGGACGAGCAGTACTTC
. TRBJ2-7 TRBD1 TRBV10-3 CAISDSDRGKIITYEQYF TGTGCCATCAGTGATTCGGACAGGGGCAAAATTATAACCTACGAGCAGTACTTC
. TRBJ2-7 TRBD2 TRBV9 CASSSGPAGDYEQYF TGTGCCAGCAGCTCCGGGCCAGCGGGAGACTACGAGCAGTACTTC
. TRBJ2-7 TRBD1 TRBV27 CASSSGGPPYEQYF TGTGCCAGCAGTTCAGGGGGCCCCCCCTACGAGCAGTACTTC
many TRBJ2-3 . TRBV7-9 CASSFMTGQSPTDTQYF TGTGCCAGCAGCTTTATGACAGGCCAATCCCCCACAGATACGCAGTATTTT
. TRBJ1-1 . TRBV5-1 CASSPRAPTEAFF TGCGCCAGCAGCCCGAGGGCCCCCACTGAAGCTTTCTTT
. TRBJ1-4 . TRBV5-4 CASSIKGVGANEKLFF TGTGCCAGCAGCATAAAGGGGGTAGGGGCTAATGAAAAACTGTTTTTT
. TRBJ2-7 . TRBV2 CASLLHPSSREQYF TGTGCCAGCTTACTACACCCTTCCTCTCGGGAGCAGTACTTC
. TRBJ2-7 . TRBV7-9 CASSLEGARTYEQYF TGTGCCAGCAGCTTAGAAGGCGCCAGGACCTACGAGCAGTACTTC
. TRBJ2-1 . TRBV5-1 CASSLTNEQFF TGCGCCAGCAGCTTGACCAATGAGCAGTTCTTC
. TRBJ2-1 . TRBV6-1 CASSDTGTLQFF TGTGCCAGCAGTGATACCGGGACACTGCAGTTCTTC
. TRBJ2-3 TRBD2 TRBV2 CASSEGGGWTDTQYF TGTGCCAGCAGTGAAGGGGGGGGTTGGACAGATACGCAGTATTTT
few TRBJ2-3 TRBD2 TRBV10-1 CASSTGYSGPTDTQYF TGCGCCAGCAGTACCGGGTATAGCGGGCCTACAGATACGCAGTATTTT
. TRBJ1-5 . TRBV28 CASGQGGQYSNQPQHF TGTGCCAGCGGCCAGGGAGGCCAATATAGCAATCAGCCCCAGCATTTT
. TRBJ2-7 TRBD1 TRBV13 CASSERTGVNFNEQYF TGTGCCAGCAGCGAAAGAACAGGGGTGAATTTTAACGAGCAGTACTTC
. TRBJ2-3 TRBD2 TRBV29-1 CSVTRGRDGDTQYF TGCAGCGTGACTCGGGGGAGGGACGGAGATACGCAGTATTTT
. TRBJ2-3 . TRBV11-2 CASSLAGGTDTQYF TGTGCCAGCAGCTTAGCGGGAGGCACAGATACGCAGTATTTT
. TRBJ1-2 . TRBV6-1 CASSEFDRRYGYTF TGTGCCAGCAGTGAATTTGACAGACGCTATGGCTACACCTTC